This TCR beta chain was retrieved from a study of human T cells and chemical hapten exposure. At the level of the study: Patients, mostly women, had alopecia areata, alopecia totalis or alopecia universalis.

The sample's time point: patch test 3, about 24 weeks after DPC sensitization. As for treatment: therapeutic diphenylcyclopropenone sensitization with weekly scalp DPC. General study findings and limits: Expanded TCRs clustered into significantly more large CDR3 similarity groups than controls, the analysis revealed.

Trimming at V came to 5 bases and at J to 4 bases, leaving 5 bases not matched to a gene. The CDR3 is 15 amino acids. Germline assignment: CDR1 SGHNT and CDR2 YENEEA. The library labeled individual cDNA molecules by adding unique molecular identifiers to them. Each CDR3 protein gets one entry after TCRdb re-called the RACE reads with MiXCR. This sample carries roughly 53,000 distinct CDR3 sequences, 9.9% of them seen once, and the ten largest clones take 16%. This clonotype was counted between two and nine times. Its cognate antigen is unknown. Sequenced here: whole blood, sampled in connection with sensitization to the hapten diphenylcyclopropenone (DPC). The receptor was isolated from a woman aged 40 to 50 with alopecia areata. Some clones in this sample may be carry-over from other donors' samples. This chain uses TRBV11-3 with TRBJ2-3, with TRBD1 matching 11 bases. CDR3 sequence: CASSPGQGAADTQYF. The CDR3 region has the DNA TGTGCCAGCAGCCCCGGACAGGGGGCGGCAGATACGCAGTATTTT. The full variable domain, with the rest looked up from reference TRBV11-3 and TRBJ2-3, is EAGVVQSPRYKIIEKKQPVAFWCNPISGHNTLYWYLQNLGQGPELLIRYENEEAVDDSQLPKDRFSAERLKGVDSTLKIQPAELGDSAVYLCASSPGQGAADTQYFGPGTRLTVL.